The clone carrying this T cell receptor beta chain has at least ten counts. Between the trimmed V and J ends, which lost 5 bases and 4 bases, there was a span of 15 bases. Germline V CDR1 and CDR2: MNHNS, SASEGT. CDR3 length: 14 amino acids. The sample originates from a study of T cells in Graves' hyperthyroidism and ophthalmopathy. Authors of the study amplified TCR beta CDR3 regions from RNA transcripts. During a first-round RT-PCR of the TCR CDR3, the HTBI primer set was used. TCRdb reprocessed the multiplex PCR reads with MiXCR, giving one entry per CDR3 protein. The data contain 300,000 to 450,000 distinct CDR3 sequences, around 13% of them singletons. A Clinical Activity Score of at least 3, a NOSPECS grade of at least 4 and a duration under 3 months were recorded in the ophthalmopathy patients.

Sequencing was carried out using blood. The receptor was derived from a woman aged 25 to 39 with Graves' ophthalmopathy. The chain employs TRBV6-1 and TRBJ2-7; D might be TRBD1 or TRBD2, each matching 5 bases. The CDR3 bases are TGTGCCAGCAGTCCCCAGTGGGGGTCATACGAGCAGTACTTC. Its protein product is CASSPQWGSYEQYF.